The clone carrying this T cell receptor beta chain was seen a handful of times. No antigen is known for it. This entry is derived from a study of T cell responses to AZD1222 COVID-19 vaccine. Study-wide context: Second-dose groups at about 4 or about 12 weeks were pooled. Study observations and caveats: Across the whole spike, CD4 TCRs peaked at regions 160-218 and 743-854. Unmutated variant regions reportedly attract nearly half of all spike-specific TCRs.

Some clones are missing from TCRdb's copy, which holds only in-frame ones; the method was immunoSEQ multiplex PCR. Of 150,000 or so clones listed, under 90% were seen once; the top ten hold about 22%. This TCR came from an adult in good health. The specimen comprised peripheral blood, sampled on day 0 of AZD1222 vaccination.

CDR3 region: CASSGTGGAPSNQPQHF. CDR3 DNA sequence: TGTGCCAGCAGTGGGACAGGGGGCGCCCCAAGCAATCAGCCCCAGCATTTT. The chain has TRBV28 and TRBJ1-5; TRBD1 matches at 12 bases. Germline CDR1 is MDHEN and CDR2 is SYDVKM. V was pared by 5 bases and J by 1 base, with 6 bases of the junction left unmatched. The CDR3 totals 17 residues.